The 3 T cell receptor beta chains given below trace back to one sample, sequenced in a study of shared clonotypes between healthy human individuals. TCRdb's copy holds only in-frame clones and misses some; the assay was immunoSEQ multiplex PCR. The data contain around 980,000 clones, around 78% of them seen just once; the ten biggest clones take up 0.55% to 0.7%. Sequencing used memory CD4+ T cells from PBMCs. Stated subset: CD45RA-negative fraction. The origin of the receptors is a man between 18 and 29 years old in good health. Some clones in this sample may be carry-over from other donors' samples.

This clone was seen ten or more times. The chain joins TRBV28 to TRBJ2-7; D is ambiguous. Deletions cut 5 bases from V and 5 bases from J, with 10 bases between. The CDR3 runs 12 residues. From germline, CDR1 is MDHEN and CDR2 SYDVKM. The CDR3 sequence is CASSRHGNEQYF. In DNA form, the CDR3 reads TGTGCCAGCAGTAGACACGGAAACGAGCAGTACTTC.

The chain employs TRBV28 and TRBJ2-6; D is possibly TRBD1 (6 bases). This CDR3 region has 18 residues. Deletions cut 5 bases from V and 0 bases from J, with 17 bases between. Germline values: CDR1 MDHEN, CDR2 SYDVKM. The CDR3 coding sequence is TGTGCCAGCAGTGCCCCGGGTAACAGGGACTCTGGGGCCAACGTCCTGACTTTC. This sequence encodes CASSAPGNRDSGANVLTF.

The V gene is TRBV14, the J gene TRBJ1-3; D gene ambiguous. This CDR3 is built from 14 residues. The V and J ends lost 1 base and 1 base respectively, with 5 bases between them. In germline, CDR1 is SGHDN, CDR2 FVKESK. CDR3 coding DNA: TGTGCCAGCAGCCAAGCCACGTCTGGAAACACCATATATTTT. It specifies CASSQATSGNTIYF.